Below are 20 T cell receptor beta chains sequenced from a single sample in a study of cytomegalovirus exposure and HLA in healthy donors (dated by TCRdb to about 2017). Library construction relied on the immunoSEQ multiplex PCR assay. Entries here come from immuneACCESS through TCRdb and include only in-frame sequences with V and J called. Some clones fail to appear in such tables; in the studies checked, an unresolved V gene covers under half of the shortfall, and the cause of the remainder is unknown. Within this sample are 90,000 to 120,000 clones, with roughly 84% of them counted one time only. The ten largest clonotypes hold approximately 2.9% of the sample. Sequenced input: PBMCs. These receptors originate from a woman aged 18-29 years in good health and CMV-seronegative.

The V call is TRBV23-1, the J call TRBJ1-2; D is uncertain. TRBV23-1 is filed as an ORF, its function uncertain. V lost 0 bases and J lost 7, with 6 bases in between. The CDR3 is 12 amino acids. The CDR3 coding sequence is TGCGCCAGCAGTCAATCTAACGGTGGCTACACCTTC. It codes for CASSQSNGGYTF.

The J gene is TRBJ2-5, the V gene TRBV27; 9 bases line up with TRBD1. CDR3 length: 15 amino acids. Germline values: CDR1 MNHEY, CDR2 SMNVEV (reference sequence). The V gene end was trimmed by 6 bases and the J gene end by 5 bases; junction bases not matched to a gene: 10. CDR3: CASSRQGGRGETQYF. The CDR3 DNA is TGTGCCAGCAGCCGACAGGGGGGGCGGGGGGAGACCCAGTACTTC.

The chain carries TRBV2 and TRBJ1-5, with D uncertain. Looked up from germline, CDR1 is SNHLY and CDR2 is FYNNEI. The CDR3 length is 14 residues. Trimming removed 5 bases at V and 6 bases at J, with 14 bases between. CDR3 in amino acids: CASSSGILSQPQHF. CDR3 nucleotides: TGTGCCAGCAGTTCCGGGATCTTGAGTCAGCCCCAGCATTTT.

V and J are TRBV15 and TRBJ2-2, with D possibly being TRBD2 (5 bases). Germline V gene sequence: CDR1 LNHNV, CDR2 YYDKDF (reference sequence). The V end lost 5 bases, the J end lost 7 bases, and 11 bases lay between the germline ends. The CDR3 is made up of 13 amino acids. CDR3: CATSRRNDGELFF. CDR3 bases: TGTGCCACCAGCCGGAGGAACGACGGGGAGCTGTTTTTT.

V is TRBV13 and J is TRBJ2-3, with D unclear. The CDR3 extends over 11 amino acids. From germline, CDR1 is PRHDT and CDR2 FYEKMQ (reference sequence). Trimming cost V 5 bases and J 6 bases, with 6 bases left between them. The CDR3 here is CASSVGDTQYF. CDR3 bases: TGTGCCAGCAGCGTCGGGGATACGCAGTATTTT.

This clone has just a few counts. The chain couples TRBV4-2 to TRBJ1-6; possibly TRBD1 for D (5 bases). This CDR3 has 17 amino acids. Germline CDR1 and CDR2: LGHNA and YNFKEQ. V dropped 1 base and J dropped 6 bases, with 16 bases sitting between them. As DNA, the CDR3 is TGTGCCAGCAGCCAAGCTTCAGTCAACAGGCCTAATTCACCCCTCCACTTT. Protein: CASSQASVNRPNSPLHF.

The chain's CDR3 is CASRSGYRGGNEKLFF. In DNA, the CDR3 is TGCGCCAGCAGGTCAGGCTATCGCGGGGGTAATGAAAAACTGTTTTTT. The chain has TRBV5-1 and TRBJ1-4; TRBD1 might be the D (5 bases). V lost 5 bases, J lost 4 bases, and 18 bases lay in between. CDR3 length: 16 residues. CDR1 and CDR2 (germline): SGHRS, YFSETQ.

The V call is TRBV9, the J call TRBJ1-6; D is undetermined. There are 14 residues in the CDR3. V lost 0 bases to trimming and J lost 6 bases, with 7 bases between them. Germline lookup yields CDR1 SGDLS and CDR2 YYNGEE. The CDR3 protein is CASSVEESNSPLHF. The CDR3, as DNA: TGTGCCAGCAGCGTAGAAGAGAGTAATTCACCCCTCCACTTT.

The V call is TRBV30, the J call TRBJ1-5; D perhaps matches TRBD1 (5 bases). The V and J ends lost 1 base and 7 bases respectively, with 20 bases between them. CDR1 GTSNPN and CDR2 SVGIG come from the germline V gene (reference sequence). This CDR3 contains 16 residues. The CDR3 loop reads CAWSGGLLGTGQPQHF. CDR3 coding DNA: TGTGCCTGGAGTGGTGGGCTTCTAGGGACTGGGCAGCCCCAGCATTTT.

The count of this clone is one. V usage is TRBV5-5 and J usage is TRBJ1-5; D gene unclear. V gave up 4 bases and J gave up 1 base, with 9 bases separating them. This CDR3 spans 14 amino acids. CDR1 SGHKS and CDR2 YYEKEE come from the germline V gene (reference sequence). The CDR3 loop reads CASSPIGSNQPQHF. CDR3 in DNA: TGTGCCAGCAGCCCTATCGGGAGCAATCAGCCCCAGCATTTT.

This clone has more than one count but fewer than ten. This chain links TRBV7-2 with TRBJ1-6; TRBD1 agrees at 8 bases. The V and J ends lost 3 bases and 10 bases, in that order; junction bases with no gene match: 8. The CDR3 has 15 amino acids. The germline gives CDR1 SGHTA, CDR2 FQGNSA. CDR3 sequence reads: CASSLEQGVKSPLHF. CDR3 DNA: TGTGCCAGCAGCTTGGAACAGGGGGTAAAATCACCCCTCCACTTT.

This clone was recorded a few times. The chain combines TRBV10-3 with TRBJ1-1, with 8 bases aligning to TRBD1. Looked up from germline, CDR1 is ENHRY and CDR2 is SYGVKD. Germline trimming cut 9 bases from V and 2 bases from J; bases unmatched to any gene: 5. The CDR3 runs to 13 residues. The CDR3 DNA sequence: TGTGCCATTCGCGGGACAGGAAACACTGAAGCTTTCTTT. Its translation is CAIRGTGNTEAFF.

The rearrangement links TRBV9 to TRBJ2-1; D is possibly TRBD1 (6 bases). The germline V gene has CDR1 SGDLS and CDR2 YYNGEE. With 0 bases removed from V and 4 bases from J, the gap between germline ends came to 14 bases. The CDR3 is 16 residues long. The chain's CDR3 is CASSVGGRGVYNEQFF. The CDR3 region has the DNA TGTGCCAGCAGCGTAGGTGGCAGGGGTGTATACAATGAGCAGTTCTTC.

The chain links TRBV30 to TRBJ1-2; D not certain. This CDR3 has 13 residues. Germline CDR1 is GTSNPN and CDR2 is SVGIG (reference sequence). V lost 3 bases to trimming and J lost 6 bases, with 14 bases between them. The CDR3 nucleotides are TGTGCCTGGAGAAACACCTGGAGAGATGGCTACACCTTC. Amino acid sequence: CAWRNTWRDGYTF.

The chain links TRBV29-1 to TRBJ2-5; D not certain. V was clipped by 6 bases and J by 5 bases, with 10 bases between them. Germline loops: CDR1 SQVTM, CDR2 ANQGSEA. This CDR3 comprises 11 residues. CDR3 nucleotide sequence: TGCAGCGTAAACGGTCCGGAGACCCAGTACTTC. Residues: CSVNGPETQYF.

The genes are TRBV6-1 and TRBJ2-7; 7 bases are shared with TRBD1. Germline CDR1 MNHNS, CDR2 SASEGT. The trim removed 1 base at V and 0 bases at J, leaving 0 bases unmatched. The CDR3 contains 14 residues. For the CDR3, the DNA is TGTGCCAGCAGTGAAGGGGACAGCTCCTACGAGCAGTACTTC. It codes for CASSEGDSSYEQYF.

The genes are TRBV13 and TRBJ2-7; TRBD2 matches at 8 bases. Germline V gene sequence: CDR1 PRHDT, CDR2 FYEKMQ (reference sequence). The CDR3 length is 15 residues. Losses at the gene ends were 1 base for V and 0 bases for J; bases not matched to a gene: 2. The CDR3 region has the DNA TGTGCCAGCAGCTTAGCGGGGGGGAGCTCCTACGAGCAGTACTTC. This gives the protein CASSLAGGSSYEQYF.

This chain links TRBV4-2 with TRBJ2-1; 9 nucleotides agree with TRBD2. The length of the CDR3 is 16 residues. Germline loops: CDR1 LGHNA, CDR2 YNFKEQ. V lost 0 bases and J lost 10; bases outside the gene matches: 10. The CDR3 loop is CASSQDNGGGAGEQFF. Here the CDR3 DNA reads TGTGCCAGCAGCCAAGATAATGGCGGGGGGGCCGGGGAGCAGTTCTTC.

This clone is a singleton in its sample. This chain uses TRBV5-1 with TRBJ1-4; unclear D gene. Germline CDR1 is SGHRS and CDR2 is YFSETQ. The CDR3 has 13 residues. Trimming cost V 4 bases and J 7 bases, with 11 bases left between them. CDR3 bases: TGCGCCAGCAGCGTACAGCCAGGTGAAAAACTGTTTTTT. Residues: CASSVQPGEKLFF. Together with reference TRBV5-1 and TRBJ1-4, the CDR3 gives the full variable domain: KAGVTQTPRYLIKTRGQQVTLSCSPISGHRSVSWYQQTPGQGLQFLFEYFSETQRNKGNFPGRFSGRQFSNSRSEMNVSTLELGDSALYLCASSVQPGEKLFFGSGTQLSVL.

This chain uses TRBV27 with TRBJ1-1; weak D call: TRBD1 (6 bases). The CDR3 covers 14 residues. The germline V gene encodes CDR1 MNHEY and CDR2 SMNVEV (reference sequence). Deletions cut 6 bases from V and 1 base from J, with 12 bases between. The CDR3 sequence is CASRPQGTNTEAFF. Written as DNA, the CDR3 is TGTGCCAGCAGGCCCCAGGGGACGAACACTGAAGCTTTCTTT.